Below, 21 T cell receptor beta chains from the same sample are listed, as sequenced in a study of blood T cells in healthy people across ages. Through a sample-barcoded 5' primer and a J-beta primer mix, a second PCR was run for roughly 7 to 12 cycles. TCRdb itself ran the 5' RACE reads through MiXCR, one entry per CDR3 protein. The table lists more than 800,000 distinct CDR3 sequences, around 28% of them singletons, with approximately 15% in the top ten. The sequenced material came from blood. The receptors were gathered from a woman of 80 years or more in good health.

As for this clonotype: A read error may be the cause here, since a much bigger clone is one base away. The chain links TRBV5-1 to TRBJ2-1; D is unclear. Germline values: CDR1 SGHRS, CDR2 YFSETQ. This CDR3 has 14 residues. V was clipped by 4 bases and J by 8 bases, with 16 bases between them. The CDR3 reads CASSARAAGDEQFF. The CDR3 DNA sequence: TGCGCCAGCAGCGCTAGGGCCGCCGGAGATGAGCAGTTCTTC.

This clonotype occurred many times. V is TRBV6-4 and J is TRBJ1-2; 11 bases fit TRBD1. The CDR3 has 19 residues. Looked up from germline, CDR1 is MRHNA and CDR2 is SNTAGT. Trimming removed 6 bases from V and 4 bases from J; junction bases left unmatched: 19. The chain's CDR3 is CASRVFDPDRGRGIYGYTF. CDR3 DNA sequence: TGTGCCAGCAGAGTTTTTGATCCGGACAGGGGGCGCGGGATCTATGGCTACACCTTC.

The sample holds many counts of this clonotype. V usage is TRBV25-1 and J usage is TRBJ1-2, with 9 bases lining up with TRBD1. CDR3 length equals 14 residues. The germline V gene encodes CDR1 MGHDK and CDR2 SYGVNS. V shed 4 bases, J shed 8 bases, and the junction held 8 bases outside the gene matches. The CDR3 here is CASSGIQGAGGYTF. Here the CDR3 DNA reads TGTGCCAGCAGTGGCATACAGGGGGCTGGGGGCTACACCTTC.

V and J are TRBV4-3 and TRBJ2-7; possible D gene TRBD2, 7 bases. CDR1 LGHNA and CDR2 YSLEER come from the germline V gene. V dropped 0 bases and J dropped 1 base, with 13 bases sitting between them. The CDR3 is 16 residues long. The CDR3 coding sequence is TGCGCCAGCAGCCAAGATAGGGGGGGCGCTTCCTACGAGCAGTACTTC. Translated: CASSQDRGGASYEQYF.

The chain has TRBV6-5 and TRBJ1-1, with TRBD1 identical over 7 bases. The junction had 3 bases not matched to a gene; V was cut back by 0 bases and J by 2 bases. The CDR3 consists of 15 residues. Germline CDR1 is MNHEY and CDR2 is SVGAGI. The CDR3: CASSYSRQGNTEAFF. CDR3 DNA sequence: TGTGCCAGCAGTTACTCCCGACAGGGAAACACTGAAGCTTTCTTT.

This clonotype was counted many times. The V gene is TRBV20-1, the J gene TRBJ1-2; 7 bases are a match to TRBD1. Looked up from germline, CDR1 is DFQATT and CDR2 is SNEGSKA (reference sequence). Losses at the gene ends were 0 bases for V and 4 bases for J; bases not matched to a gene: 5. The CDR3 runs to 14 residues. The CDR3 region is CSARDGTVGYGYTF. CDR3 bases: TGCAGTGCTAGAGATGGGACAGTCGGCTATGGCTACACCTTC.

This clonotype showed up just a few times. The rearrangement joins TRBV7-2 to TRBJ1-4; D is perhaps TRBD1 (6 bases). The germline CDR1 and CDR2 sequences are SGHTA and FQGNSA. Deletions cut 5 bases from V and 8 bases from J, with 18 bases between. The CDR3 is made up of 15 amino acids. CDR3 residues: CASSPEMGAREKLFF. The DNA of the CDR3 is TGTGCCAGCAGCCCAGAAATGGGGGCGAGGGAAAAACTGTTTTTT.

This clonotype was observed at least ten times. The rearrangement uses TRBV3-1 and TRBJ2-3; possible D gene TRBD1, 5 bases. V shed 4 bases and J shed 0 bases, with 14 bases lying between them. The CDR3 has 16 residues. CDR1 LGHDT and CDR2 YNNKEL come from the germline V gene (reference sequence). Here the CDR3 DNA reads TGTGCCAGCAGCCCACAGGTCCCGCCCAGCACAGATACGCAGTATTTT. Translated, it gives CASSPQVPPSTDTQYF.

Notes on this clonotype: The junction differs from germline at one of its ends, possibly a read error. J is TRBJ2-3 and V is TRBV18; D is unresolved. The CDR3 is made up of 14 amino acids. Germline V gives CDR1 KGHSH, CDR2 LQKENI. This CDR3 is CVSSPLTSTDTQYF. For the CDR3, the DNA is TGTGTCAGCTCACCACTGACCAGCACAGATACGCAGTATTTT.

This clonotype was counted only a few times. The chain is built from TRBV7-2 and TRBJ2-1, with 14 bases matching TRBD2. The CDR3 runs to 16 residues. Germline V gene lookup returns CDR1 SGHTA and CDR2 FQGNSA. Losses at the gene ends were 5 bases for V and 11 bases for J; bases not matched to a gene: 11. The CDR3 sequence is CASSLDRLAGGGKQFF. The CDR3 nucleotides read TGTGCCAGCAGCCTTGACCGACTAGCGGGGGGGGGTAAGCAGTTCTTC.

The gene calls are TRBV24-1 and TRBJ1-2, with D tentatively TRBD1 (6 bases). Germline-derived CDR1 and CDR2 are KGHDR and SFDVKD. Trimming took off 2 bases at V and 7 bases at J, with 13 bases between the two ends. This CDR3 has 14 residues. This CDR3 reads CATSDSSQGRGYTF. The CDR3 DNA is TGTGCCACCAGTGATTCGTCACAGGGACGTGGCTACACCTTC.

CDR3 region: CSYRRVGTGELFF. In DNA form, the CDR3 reads TGCAGCTACAGGAGGGTTGGCACCGGGGAGCTGTTTTTT. The chain employs TRBV20-1 and TRBJ2-2; D possibly corresponds to TRBD2 (6 bases). This CDR3 region has 13 residues. From germline, CDR1 is DFQATT and CDR2 SNEGSKA (reference sequence).

This chain links TRBV19 with TRBJ2-3; 9 bases fit TRBD1. From germline, CDR1 is LNHDA and CDR2 SQIVND (reference sequence). This CDR3 contains 16 residues. The V gene end was trimmed by 4 bases and the J gene end by 1 base; junction bases not matched to a gene: 6. The CDR3 is CASSTQGAFGTDTQYF. The CDR3, as DNA: TGTGCCAGTAGTACACAGGGGGCTTTCGGCACAGATACGCAGTATTTT. Looking up the rest from reference TRBV19 and TRBJ2-3 gives the full variable domain: DGGITQSPKYLFRKEGQNVTLSCEQNLNHDAMYWYRQDPGQGLRLIYYSQIVNDFQKGDIAEGYSVSREKKESFPLTVTSAQKNPTAFYLCASSTQGAFGTDTQYFGPGTRLTVL.

The chain couples TRBV29-1 to TRBJ2-1; 7 nucleotides align to TRBD1. The germline V gene has CDR1 SQVTM and CDR2 ANQGSEA. Losses at the gene ends were 5 bases for V and 4 bases for J; bases not matched to a gene: 11. CDR3 length equals 15 residues. CDR3 DNA sequence: TGCAGCGTTAAACAGGGGATGCCTTCATACAATGAGCAGTTCTTC. It is translated as CSVKQGMPSYNEQFF.

V usage is TRBV5-1 and J usage is TRBJ2-5; 9 positions match TRBD2. The CDR3 is 15 residues long. V gave up 6 bases and J gave up 2 bases; unmatched junction bases: 8. Germline V gene data show CDR1 as SGHRS and CDR2 as YFSETQ. The CDR3 spells CASIGSTSGQETQYF. The CDR3 DNA reads TGCGCCAGCATAGGCTCGACTAGCGGACAAGAGACCCAGTACTTC.

Many counts were recorded for this clonotype. The chain joins TRBV29-1 to TRBJ2-1; D gene uncertain. CDR3 length equals 12 residues. In germline, CDR1 is SQVTM, CDR2 ANQGSEA. Trimming cost V 6 bases and J 9 bases, with 15 bases left between them. This chain's CDR3 is CSVRITPSEQFF. CDR3 nucleotide sequence: TGCAGCGTGAGGATAACACCGAGTGAGCAGTTCTTC.

Notes on this clonotype: This may arise from a read error, as a much more abundant clone is one base away. V and J are TRBV5-1 and TRBJ1-2; 8 bases fit TRBD1. The J segment lost 8 bases and the V segment lost 6 bases, leaving 12 bases of the junction unmatched. This CDR3 is built from 14 residues. Germline-derived CDR1 and CDR2 are SGHRS and YFSETQ. This chain's CDR3 is CASTWGQVGGGYTF. The CDR3 region has the DNA TGCGCCAGCACCTGGGGACAGGTCGGAGGAGGCTACACCTTC.

This clonotype was counted ten times or more. The rearrangement joins TRBV20-1 to TRBJ2-1; possibly TRBD2 for D (5 bases). This CDR3 is built from 15 residues. V was trimmed by 5 bases and J by 5 bases, leaving 19 bases between them. Per germline, CDR1 DFQATT and CDR2 SNEGSKA (reference sequence). The CDR3 DNA reads as TGCAGTGCTCCCCGGGCCAGCCTGCGGGACAATGAGCAGTTCTTC. As protein: CSAPRASLRDNEQFF.

This clonotype has at least ten counts. The rearrangement uses TRBV6-2 or TRBV6-3 and TRBJ2-6; TRBD1 is a possible D gene (8 bases). CDR1 MNHEY and CDR2 SVGEGT come from the germline V gene. V was shortened by 6 bases and J by 7 bases, with 16 bases between the two germline ends. The CDR3 contains 15 residues. The CDR3 region is CASRTTGGLANVLTF. In nucleotides, the CDR3 is TGTGCCAGCAGGACTACAGGGGGACTAGCCAACGTCCTGACTTTC.

This clonotype was picked up a small number of times. One base away lies a much larger clone, so this may be a sequencing read error. The gene calls are TRBV20-1 and TRBJ2-7; the D call may be TRBD1 or TRBD2 (5 bases each). Trimming stripped 6 bases from V and 4 bases from J, with 16 bases between. CDR1 and CDR2 from the germline V gene are DFQATT and SNEGSKA (reference sequence). The CDR3 length is 13 residues. The CDR3 is CSAPVSGRYEQYF. Written as DNA, the CDR3 is TGCAGTGCCCCAGTGTCGGGGCGGTACGAGCAGTACTTC.

In this sample, this clonotype turned up many times. The chain recombines TRBV5-1 with TRBJ2-3, with D perhaps assigned TRBD1 or TRBD2 (5 bases each). The germline V and J ends were trimmed by 6 bases and 4 bases, with 15 bases remaining between them. The CDR3 sequence is 14 residues long. Germline CDR1 reads SGHRS; CDR2 reads YFSETQ. DNA for the CDR3: TGCGCCAGCATCGAGAACCCGGGGCCAGATACGCAGTATTTT. Its translation is CASIENPGPDTQYF.